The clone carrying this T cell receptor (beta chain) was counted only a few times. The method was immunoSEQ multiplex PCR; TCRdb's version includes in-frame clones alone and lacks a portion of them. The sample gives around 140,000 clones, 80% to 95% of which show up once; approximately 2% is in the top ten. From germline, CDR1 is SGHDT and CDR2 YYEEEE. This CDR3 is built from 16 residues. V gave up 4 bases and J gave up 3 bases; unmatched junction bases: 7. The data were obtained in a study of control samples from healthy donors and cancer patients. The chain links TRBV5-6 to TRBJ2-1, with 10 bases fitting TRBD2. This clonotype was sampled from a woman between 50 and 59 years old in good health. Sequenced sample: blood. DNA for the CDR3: TGTGCCAGCAGCAGATGGACTAGCGGTTACTACAATGAGCAGTTCTTC. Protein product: CASSRWTSGYYNEQFF.